This TCR beta chain stems from a study of T cells in localized non-small cell lung cancer. About this clone: As yet, its antigen is unknown.

Trimming left V 3 bases short and J 2 bases short, with 8 bases between. In germline, CDR1 is SNHLY, CDR2 FYNNEI. This CDR3 region has 14 residues. Study-level results: A higher density of T cells in blood coincided with extended overall survival. Tumor showed lower T cell clonality than uninvolved adjacent lung, where it was highest. Sequence data derive from only one tumor region, so heterogeneity remains possible. Within adjacent lung there appeared a median roughly 60 of the top 100 tumor clones.

Libraries were prepared by immunoSEQ multiplex PCR; TCRdb keeps only in-frame clonotypes and omits some of them. The repertoire includes about 41,000 clones, 86% of them detected once, and 6.5% to 9% sits in the top ten. The specimen was peripheral blood, collected before any cancer treatment. This chain uses TRBV2 with TRBJ1-5; TRBD1 is a possible D gene (5 bases). The TCR originated in a woman between 18 and 50 years old with stage III lung adenocarcinoma. Here the CDR3 reads CASSDRGRNQPQHF. The CDR3 nucleotides are TGTGCCAGCAGTGATCGGGGACGCAATCAGCCCCAGCATTTT.